This T cell receptor (beta chain) was obtained from a study of beta chain features in type 1 diabetes. Overall study: No age, gender or cell yield differences were seen between patients and healthy donors. Points from the study as a whole: Fewer insertions but more deletions were seen at VDJ junctions in type 1 diabetes patients. Researchers reported that naive, central memory and Treg TCRB repertoires appeared more similar in patients than in healthy donors.

Sequenced material consisted of expressed TCRB transcripts (all of the isolated RNA was reverse transcribed). Produced via immunoSEQ multiplex PCR; TCRdb's table is partial and in-frame only. The table lists roughly 370,000 clones, roughly 14% of them singletons. CDR1 and CDR2 (germline): SQVTM, ANQGSEA. The junction had 7 bases not matched to a gene; V was cut back by 7 bases and J by 8 bases. The CDR3 covers 14 residues. This clone has a handful of counts. Its target is not known. The sample comprised naive CD4+ T cells from blood. The sequence was collected from a man aged 25-45 years in good health. V is TRBV29-1 and J is TRBJ2-1, with 14 bases matching TRBD2. CDR3 sequence: CSAPTSGGVHEQFF. As DNA, the CDR3 is TGCAGCGCACCGACTAGCGGGGGGGTCCATGAGCAGTTCTTC.